This T cell receptor beta chain was sequenced during a study of glioma-infiltrating T cells. Study conclusions and caveats: Gliomas, especially low-grade, showed above-expected tissue-blood divergence; non-neoplastic patients showed below.

The iRepertoire nested amplicon-rescue multiplex PCR amplified TCR alpha and beta CDR3s from RNA. TCRdb itself ran the multiplex PCR reads through MiXCR, one entry per CDR3 protein. The sample shows around 100,000 distinct CDR3 sequences, less than 30% of them seen only once. Germline V gives CDR1 SNHLY, CDR2 FYNNEI. Trimming cost V 3 bases and J 4 bases, with 15 bases left between them. The CDR3 spans 15 residues. This clonotype was recorded a few times. The antigen is undetermined. The sequence was obtained from a human donor with low-grade glioma or glioblastoma, undergoing nonglioma brain surgery, or in good health (not recorded which). The specimen sequenced was glioma tissue, nonneoplastic brain tissue, or PBMCs (not recorded which). This sequence joins TRBV2 and TRBJ1-2, with a tentative D call TRBD1 (5 bases). The CDR3 nucleotides are TGTGCCAGCAGTGACTTGTCAGGGACGAGCTATGGCTACACCTTC. Its protein product is CASSDLSGTSYGYTF.